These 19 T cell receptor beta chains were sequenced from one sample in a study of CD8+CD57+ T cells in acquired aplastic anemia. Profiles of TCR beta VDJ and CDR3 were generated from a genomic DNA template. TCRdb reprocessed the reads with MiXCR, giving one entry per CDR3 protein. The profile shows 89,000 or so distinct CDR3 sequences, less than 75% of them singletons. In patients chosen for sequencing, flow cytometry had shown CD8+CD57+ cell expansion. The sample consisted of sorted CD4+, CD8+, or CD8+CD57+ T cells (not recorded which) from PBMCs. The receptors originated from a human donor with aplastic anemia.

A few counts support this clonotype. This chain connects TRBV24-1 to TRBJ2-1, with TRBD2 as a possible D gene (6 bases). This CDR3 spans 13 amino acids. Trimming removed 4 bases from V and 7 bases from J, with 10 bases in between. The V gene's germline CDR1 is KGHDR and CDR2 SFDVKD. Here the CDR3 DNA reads TGTGCCACCAGTGACACTAGCCGGAATGAGCAGTTCTTC. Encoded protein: CATSDTSRNEQFF.

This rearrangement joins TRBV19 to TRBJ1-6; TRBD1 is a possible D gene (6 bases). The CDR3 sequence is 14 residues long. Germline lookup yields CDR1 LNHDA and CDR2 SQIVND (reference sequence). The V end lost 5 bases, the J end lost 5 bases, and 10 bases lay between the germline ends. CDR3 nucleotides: TGTGCCAGTAGTGGGACACGAAATAATTCACCCCTCCACTTT. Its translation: CASSGTRNNSPLHF.

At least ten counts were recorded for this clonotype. The CDR3: CASSHGSWTHSMGEQFF. As DNA, the CDR3 is TGTGCCAGCAGCCACGGGTCCTGGACCCACTCAATGGGTGAGCAGTTCTTC. The chain has TRBV7-6 and TRBJ2-1; D not resolved. Germline lookup yields CDR1 SGHVS and CDR2 FNYEAQ. The CDR3 spans 17 residues. Trimming stripped 5 bases from V and 9 bases from J, with 26 bases between.

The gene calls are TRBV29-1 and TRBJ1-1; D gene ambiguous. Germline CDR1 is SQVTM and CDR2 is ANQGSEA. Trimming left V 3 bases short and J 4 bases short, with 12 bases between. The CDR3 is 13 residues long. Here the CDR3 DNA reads TGCAGCGTTGACGTGGGTATCACCACTGAAGCTTTCTTT. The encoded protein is CSVDVGITTEAFF.

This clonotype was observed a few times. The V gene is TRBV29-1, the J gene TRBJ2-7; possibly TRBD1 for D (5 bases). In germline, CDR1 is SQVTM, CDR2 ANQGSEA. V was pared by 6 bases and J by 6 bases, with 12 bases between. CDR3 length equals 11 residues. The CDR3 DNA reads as TGCAGCGTATTCCAGGGCGGCGAGCAGTACTTC. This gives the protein CSVFQGGEQYF.

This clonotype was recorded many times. DNA of the CDR3: TGTGCCAGCAGCTTAGTTTCCGGGTTGAACACTGAAGCTTTCTTT. Translated, it gives CASSLVSGLNTEAFF. This chain uses TRBV7-9 with TRBJ1-1; D is uncertain. The CDR3 length is 15 residues. V lost 1 base and J lost 0, with 9 bases in between. The V gene's germline CDR1 is SEHNR and CDR2 FQNEAQ (reference sequence).

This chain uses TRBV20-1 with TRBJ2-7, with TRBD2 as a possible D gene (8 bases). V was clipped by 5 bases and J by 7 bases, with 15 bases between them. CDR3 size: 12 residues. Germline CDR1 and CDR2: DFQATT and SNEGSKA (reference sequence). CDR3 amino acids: CSALGQRGEQYF. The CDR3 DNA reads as TGCAGTGCTTTGGGACAGCGGGGGGAGCAGTACTTC.

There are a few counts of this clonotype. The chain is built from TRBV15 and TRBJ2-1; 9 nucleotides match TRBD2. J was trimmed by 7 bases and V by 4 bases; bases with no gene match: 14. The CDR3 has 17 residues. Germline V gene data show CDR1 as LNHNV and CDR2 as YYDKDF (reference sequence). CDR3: CATSTTLRASGKNEQFF. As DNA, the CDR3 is TGTGCCACCAGCACAACCCTGAGGGCTAGCGGGAAGAATGAGCAGTTCTTC.

The CDR3 bases are TGCAGTGCTATGACGGGGCGTACGAACACTGAAGCTTTCTTT. Its translation: CSAMTGRTNTEAFF. The chain combines TRBV20-1 with TRBJ1-1; D possibly corresponds to TRBD1 (5 bases). The length of the CDR3 is 14 residues. The ends were cut back, 4 bases at V and 1 base at J, with 13 bases in the middle. Germline-derived CDR1 and CDR2 are DFQATT and SNEGSKA (reference sequence).

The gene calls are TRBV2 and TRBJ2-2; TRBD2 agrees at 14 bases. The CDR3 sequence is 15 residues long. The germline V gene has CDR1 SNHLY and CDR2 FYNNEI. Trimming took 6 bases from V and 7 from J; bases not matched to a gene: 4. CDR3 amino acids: CASRGTSGSVGELFF. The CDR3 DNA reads TGTGCCAGCAGGGGGACTAGCGGGAGCGTCGGGGAGCTGTTTTTT.

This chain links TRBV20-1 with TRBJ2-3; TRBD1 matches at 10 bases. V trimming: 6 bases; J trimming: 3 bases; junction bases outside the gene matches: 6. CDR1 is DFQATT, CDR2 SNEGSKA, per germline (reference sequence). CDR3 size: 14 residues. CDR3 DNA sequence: TGCAGTGCCGAGACAGGGGGCGCAACAGATACGCAGTATTTT. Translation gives CSAETGGATDTQYF.

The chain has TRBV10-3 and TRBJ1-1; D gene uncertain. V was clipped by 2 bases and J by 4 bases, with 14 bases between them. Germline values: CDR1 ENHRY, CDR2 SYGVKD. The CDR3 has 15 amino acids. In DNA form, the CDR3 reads TGTGCCATCAGTGAGCAGAATGGAGGTGCCACTGAAGCTTTCTTT. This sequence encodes CAISEQNGGATEAFF.

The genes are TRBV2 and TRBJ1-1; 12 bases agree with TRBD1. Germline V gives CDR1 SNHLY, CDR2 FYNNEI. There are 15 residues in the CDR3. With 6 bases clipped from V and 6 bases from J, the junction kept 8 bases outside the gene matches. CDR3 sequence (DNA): TGTGCCAGCAGCCATAGGGACAGGGGGCGACCTGAAGCTTTCTTT. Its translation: CASSHRDRGRPEAFF.

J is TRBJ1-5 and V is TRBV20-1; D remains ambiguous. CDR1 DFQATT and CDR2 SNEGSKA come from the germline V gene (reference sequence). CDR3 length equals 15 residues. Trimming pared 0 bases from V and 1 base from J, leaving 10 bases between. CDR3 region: CSARDAWESNQPQHF. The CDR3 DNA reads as TGCAGTGCTAGAGATGCATGGGAAAGCAATCAGCCCCAGCATTTT.

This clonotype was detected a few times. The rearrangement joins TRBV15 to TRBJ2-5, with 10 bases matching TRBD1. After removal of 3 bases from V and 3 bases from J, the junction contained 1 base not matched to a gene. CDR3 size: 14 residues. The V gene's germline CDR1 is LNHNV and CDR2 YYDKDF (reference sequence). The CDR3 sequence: CATSRDRGEETQYF. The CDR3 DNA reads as TGTGCCACCAGCAGGGACAGGGGGGAAGAGACCCAGTACTTC.

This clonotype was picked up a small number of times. CDR3 region: CSARGSAGSETQYF. CDR3 bases: TGCAGTGCTAGAGGATCAGCGGGATCCGAGACCCAGTACTTC. The chain links TRBV20-1 to TRBJ2-5, with TRBD2 matching over 7 bases. Germline-derived CDR1 and CDR2 are DFQATT and SNEGSKA (reference sequence). The V gene end was trimmed by 1 base and the J gene end by 5 bases; junction bases not matched to a gene: 7. This CDR3 has 14 amino acids.

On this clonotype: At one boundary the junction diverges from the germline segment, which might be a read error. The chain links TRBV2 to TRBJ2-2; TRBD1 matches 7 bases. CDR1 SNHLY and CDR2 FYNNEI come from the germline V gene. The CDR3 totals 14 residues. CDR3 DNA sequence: TGTGCCAGCACTCGACAGGGTAACACCGGGGAGCTGTCTTTT. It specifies CASTRQGNTGELSF. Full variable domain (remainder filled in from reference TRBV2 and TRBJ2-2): EPEVTQTPSHQVTQMGQEVILRCVPISNHLYFYWYRQILGQKVEFLVSFYNNEISEKSEIFDDQFSVERPDGSNFTLKIRSTKLEDSAMYFCASTRQGNTGELSFGEGSRLTVL.

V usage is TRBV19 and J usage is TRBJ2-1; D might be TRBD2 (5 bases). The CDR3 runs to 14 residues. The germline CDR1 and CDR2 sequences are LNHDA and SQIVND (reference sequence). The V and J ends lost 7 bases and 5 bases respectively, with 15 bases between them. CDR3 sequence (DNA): TGTGCCAGTATAGCCCGGTCCGGGGACAATGAGCAGTTCTTC. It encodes CASIARSGDNEQFF.

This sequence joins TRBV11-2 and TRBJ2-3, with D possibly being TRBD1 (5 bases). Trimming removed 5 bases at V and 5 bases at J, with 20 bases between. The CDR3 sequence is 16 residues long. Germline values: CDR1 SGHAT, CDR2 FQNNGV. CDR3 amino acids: CASSRLPPGARDTQYF. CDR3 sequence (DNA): TGTGCCAGCAGCCGACTGCCTCCTGGGGCGAGAGATACGCAGTATTTT.